These T cell receptor beta chains were read from a single sample in a study of blood T cell repertoires in COVID-19. Assay used: immunoSEQ multiplex PCR; TCRdb lists only in-frame clones, some missing. This table has 100,000 to 150,000 clones, more than 85% appearing once. Sequences were obtained from peripheral blood. The receptor set was obtained from a man in his forties or fifties with active or convalescent COVID-19. Each CDR3 is given without its conserved first and last residue.

>TRBV7-6|9
ASSQANEQF
>TRBV28|16
ASSQNQPGQGANEKLF
>TRBV9|12
ASSDLKTGDGYT
>TRBV2|13
ASKIRSGSVDTQY
>TRBV7-2|15
ASSLATSGGISNTQY
>TRBV6-1|12
ASSEEVTDQPQH
>TRBV27|12
ASSLYPGDTEAF
>TRBV9|14
ASSPGGPQTDYEQY
>TRBV19|11
ASSDSINTEAF
>TRBV30|11
AWSVDNFYGYT
>TRBV19|13
ASSISGTSTDTQY
>TRBV11-2|13
ASSLGGQGTYGYT
>TRBV29-1|13
SVVPRTGPNTEAF
>TRBV25-1|13
ASSEYGLDTGELF
>TRBV2|13
ASSDWTSGPNEQF
>TRBV3-1/TRBV3-2|11
ASSRQGYQPQH
>TRBV5-1|13
ASSIGSRGGYEQY
>TRBV5-4|13
ASSSKQGELSPLH
>TRBV9|11
ASSSGLGNTIY
>TRBV28|11
ATRSGFYNEQF
>TRBV19|12
ASRKDTSNQPQH
>TRBV3-1/TRBV3-2|13
ASSQDGQVHYGYT
>TRBV9|12
ASSVLAEQETQY